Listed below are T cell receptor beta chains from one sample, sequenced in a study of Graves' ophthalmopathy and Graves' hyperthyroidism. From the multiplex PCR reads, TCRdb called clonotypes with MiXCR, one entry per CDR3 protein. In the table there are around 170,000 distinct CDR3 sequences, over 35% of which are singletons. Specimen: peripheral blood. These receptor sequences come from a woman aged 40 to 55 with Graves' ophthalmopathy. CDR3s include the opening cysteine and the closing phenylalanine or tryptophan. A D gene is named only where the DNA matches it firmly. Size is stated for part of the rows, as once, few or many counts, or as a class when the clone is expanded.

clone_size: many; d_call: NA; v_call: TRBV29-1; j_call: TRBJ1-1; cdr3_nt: TGCAGCGTTGAATGGGTGGGGAGGAACACTGAAGCTTTCTTT; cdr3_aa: CSVEWVGRNTEAFF
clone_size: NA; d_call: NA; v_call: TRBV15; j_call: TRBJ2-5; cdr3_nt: TGTGCCACCAGCATTACGTTGAGCGAAGAGACCCAGTACTTC; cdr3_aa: CATSITLSEETQYF
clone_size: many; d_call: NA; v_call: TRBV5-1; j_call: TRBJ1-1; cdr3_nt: TGCGCCAGCAGCTGGGAAGGACCGACCAACACTGAAGCTTTCTTT; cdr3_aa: CASSWEGPTNTEAFF
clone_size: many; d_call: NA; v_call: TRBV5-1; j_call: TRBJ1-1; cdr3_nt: TGCGCCAGCAGCTCGGGACCGACGAACACTGAAGCTTTCTTT; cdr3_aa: CASSSGPTNTEAFF
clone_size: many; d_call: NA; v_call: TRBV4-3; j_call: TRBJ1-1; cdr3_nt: TGCGCCAGCAGCCAAGATCCGGCCGCGGGGGGAGCTTTCTTT; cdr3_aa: CASSQDPAAGGAFF
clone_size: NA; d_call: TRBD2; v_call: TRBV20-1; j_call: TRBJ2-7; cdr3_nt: TGCAGTGCCGGACTAGACTACGAGCAGTACTTC; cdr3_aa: CSAGLDYEQYF
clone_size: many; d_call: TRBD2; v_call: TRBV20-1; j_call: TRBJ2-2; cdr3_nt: TGCAGTGCTAGAGATCTTGGTAGCGGGGGGGCGAACACCGGGGAGCTGTTTTTT; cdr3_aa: CSARDLGSGGANTGELFF
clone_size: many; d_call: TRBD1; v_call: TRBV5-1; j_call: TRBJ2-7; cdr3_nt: TGCGCCAGCAGCTTCCTCTCCGGGACAGATCCATACCCCTACGAGCAGTACTTC; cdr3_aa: CASSFLSGTDPYPYEQYF
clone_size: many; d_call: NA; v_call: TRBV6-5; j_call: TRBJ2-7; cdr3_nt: TGTGCCAGCAGCTACCGTCCTAACAGGGAGGAAGGCGACGAGCAGTACTTC; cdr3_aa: CASSYRPNREEGDEQYF
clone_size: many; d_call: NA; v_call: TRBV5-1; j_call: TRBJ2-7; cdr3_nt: TGCGCCAGCAGCTTGTCGGCGGGAAACTCCTACGAGCAGTACTTC; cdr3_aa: CASSLSAGNSYEQYF
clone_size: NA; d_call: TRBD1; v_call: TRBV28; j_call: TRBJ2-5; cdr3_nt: TGTGCCAGCAGTTCAGGATACAGGGGCGCTTACCAAGAGACCCAGTACTTC; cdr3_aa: CASSSGYRGAYQETQYF
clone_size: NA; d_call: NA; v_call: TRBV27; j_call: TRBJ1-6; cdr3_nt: TGTGCCAGCAGTTTAGTTGGTGGCGGCCATTCACCCCTCCACTTT; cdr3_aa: CASSLVGGGHSPLHF
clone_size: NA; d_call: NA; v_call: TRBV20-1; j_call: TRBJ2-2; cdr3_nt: TGCAGTGCTAGATACTTCACCACCGGGGAGCTGTTTTTT; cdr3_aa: CSARYFTTGELFF
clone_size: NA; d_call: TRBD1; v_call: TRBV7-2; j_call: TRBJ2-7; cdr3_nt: TGTGCCAGCAGCTCCGGGACAGGGGGGTATGGCGAGCAGTACTTC; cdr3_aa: CASSSGTGGYGEQYF
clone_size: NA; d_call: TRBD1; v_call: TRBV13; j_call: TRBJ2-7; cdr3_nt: TGTGCCAGCAGCTTGCGGCAAACAGGGGACTACGAGCAGTACTTC; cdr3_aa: CASSLRQTGDYEQYF
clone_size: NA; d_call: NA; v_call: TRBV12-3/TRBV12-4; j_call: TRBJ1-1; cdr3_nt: TGTGCCAGCAGTACCGCTTGGGCCGATGAAGCTTTCTTT; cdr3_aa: CASSTAWADEAFF
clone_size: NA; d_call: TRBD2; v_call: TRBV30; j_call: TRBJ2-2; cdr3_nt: TGTGCGCAGGGGAGACTAGCGGGAGACACCGGGGAGCTGTTTTTT; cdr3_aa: CAQGRLAGDTGELFF
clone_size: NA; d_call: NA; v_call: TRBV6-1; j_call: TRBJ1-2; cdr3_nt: TGTGCCAGCAGTGCCTCCGGAGTTGGCTACACCTTC; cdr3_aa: CASSASGVGYTF
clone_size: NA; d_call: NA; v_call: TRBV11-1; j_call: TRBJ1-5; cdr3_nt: TGTGCCAGCAGCTTAGTGGGGGGGGATCAGCCCCAGCATTTT; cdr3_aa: CASSLVGGDQPQHF
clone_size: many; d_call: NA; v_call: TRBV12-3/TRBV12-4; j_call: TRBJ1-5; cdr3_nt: TGTGCCAGCAGTCTCACGGACCGTAATCAGCCCCAGCATTTT; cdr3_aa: CASSLTDRNQPQHF
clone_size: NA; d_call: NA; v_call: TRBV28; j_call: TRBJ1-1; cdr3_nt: TGTGCCAGACCCGACACCGGCGGTTGGGAGAGCACTGAAGCTTTCTTT; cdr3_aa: CARPDTGGWESTEAFF
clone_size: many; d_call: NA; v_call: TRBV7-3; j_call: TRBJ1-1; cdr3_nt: TGTGCCAGCAGCGAGGGGCGGAACACTGAAGCTTTCTTT; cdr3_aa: CASSEGRNTEAFF
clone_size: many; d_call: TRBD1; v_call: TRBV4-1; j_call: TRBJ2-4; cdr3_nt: TGCGCCAGCAGCCCCGGACAGGGGGGGGCCAAAAACATTCAGTACTTC; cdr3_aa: CASSPGQGGAKNIQYF
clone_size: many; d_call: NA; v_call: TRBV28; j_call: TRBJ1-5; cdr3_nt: TGTGCCAGCAGTTTAAGGGAGGGCAGGGATCAGCCCCAGCATTTT; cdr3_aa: CASSLREGRDQPQHF
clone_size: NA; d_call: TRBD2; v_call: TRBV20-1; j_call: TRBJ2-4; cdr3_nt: TGCAGTGCTTCAGCGGGAGAGGGGGAAAACATTCAGTACTTC; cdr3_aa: CSASAGEGENIQYF
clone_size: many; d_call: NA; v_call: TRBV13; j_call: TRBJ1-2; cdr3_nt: TGTGCCAGCAGCTCACGAAGTTCCACCTCTTCTAACTATGGCTACACCTTC; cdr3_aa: CASSSRSSTSSNYGYTF
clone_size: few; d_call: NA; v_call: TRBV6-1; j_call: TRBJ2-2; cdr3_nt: TGTGCCAGCAGTCCGCAGGGGTCCGGGGAGCTGTTTTTT; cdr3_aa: CASSPQGSGELFF
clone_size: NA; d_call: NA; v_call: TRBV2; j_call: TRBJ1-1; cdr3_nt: TGTGCCAGCAGGGTTGGGATAGTTACTGAAGCTTTCTTT; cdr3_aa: CASRVGIVTEAFF
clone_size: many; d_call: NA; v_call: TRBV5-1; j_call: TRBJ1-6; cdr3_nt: TGCGCCAGCAGCGATCGGACGGGGCCCACCCCAGCCCTCCACTTT; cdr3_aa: CASSDRTGPTPALHF
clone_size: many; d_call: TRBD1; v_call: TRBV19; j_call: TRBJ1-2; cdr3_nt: TGTGCCAGTAGTCCCGTGGGACAGGGTGATGGCTACACCTTC; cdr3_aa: CASSPVGQGDGYTF